This T cell receptor (beta chain) was observed in a study of neurological immune-mediated disorders. The study, taken as a whole, reports: CDR3 amino acid sequences of expanded clones were not shared across subjects, a result suggesting private repertoires in all groups. The greatest TCR clonal expansion appeared in HTLV-1-associated myelopathy and the smallest, falling below healthy controls, in multiple sclerosis.

The authors made cDNA by 5'RACE with 10-nucleotide random UMIs. Using its own MiXCR run on the 5' RACE reads, TCRdb lists one record per CDR3 protein. The table lists about 39,000 distinct CDR3 sequences, approximately 7% of them singletons, with 5.7% in the top ten. This clonotype has a count of ten or more. Its antigen is currently unknown. This CDR3 has 17 residues. Trimming removed 7 bases from V and 0 bases from J, with 16 bases in between. Germline V CDR1 and CDR2: MDHEN, SYDVKM. The receptor's source is a man aged 50-59 years in good health. V usage is TRBV28 and J usage is TRBJ2-6; either TRBD1 or TRBD2 may supply D (6 bases each). Sequencing was done on a sample of CD4+ T cells from blood. As DNA, the CDR3 is TGTGCCAGCACATTCGGGGGCCTTAGCTCTGGGGCCAACGTCCTGACTTTC. It codes for CASTFGGLSSGANVLTF.